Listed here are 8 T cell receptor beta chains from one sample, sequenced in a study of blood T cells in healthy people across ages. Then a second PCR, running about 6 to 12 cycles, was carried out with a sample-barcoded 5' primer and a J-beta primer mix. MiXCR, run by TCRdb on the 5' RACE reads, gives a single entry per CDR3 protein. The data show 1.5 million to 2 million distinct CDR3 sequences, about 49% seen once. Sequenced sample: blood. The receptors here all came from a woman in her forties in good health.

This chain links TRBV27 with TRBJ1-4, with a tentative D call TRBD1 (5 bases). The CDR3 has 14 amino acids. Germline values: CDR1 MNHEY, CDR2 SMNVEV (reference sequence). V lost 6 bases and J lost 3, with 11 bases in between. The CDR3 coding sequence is TGTGCCAGCAGAACAACAGGAGCTAATGAAAAACTGTTTTTT. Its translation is CASRTTGANEKLFF. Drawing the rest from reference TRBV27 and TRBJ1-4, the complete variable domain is EAQVTQNPRYLITVTGKKLTVTCSQNMNHEYMSWYRQDPGLGLRQIYYSMNVEVTDKGDVPEGYKVSRKEKRNFPLILESPSPNQTSLYFCASRTTGANEKLFFGSGTQLSVL.

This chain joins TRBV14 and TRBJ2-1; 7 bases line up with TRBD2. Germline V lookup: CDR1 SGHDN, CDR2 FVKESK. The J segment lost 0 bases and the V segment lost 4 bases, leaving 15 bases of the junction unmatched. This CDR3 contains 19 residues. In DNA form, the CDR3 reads TGTGCCAGCAGCCCCTGGGGAGGGAAGCGGGGTAGCTCCTACAATGAGCAGTTCTTC. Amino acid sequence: CASSPWGGKRGSSYNEQFF.

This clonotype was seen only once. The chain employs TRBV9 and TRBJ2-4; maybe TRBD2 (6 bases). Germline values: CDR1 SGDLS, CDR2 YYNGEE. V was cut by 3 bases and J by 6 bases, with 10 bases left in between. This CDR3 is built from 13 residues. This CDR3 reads CASSGGDLNIQYF. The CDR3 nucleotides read TGTGCCAGCAGCGGCGGGGATTTAAACATTCAGTACTTC.

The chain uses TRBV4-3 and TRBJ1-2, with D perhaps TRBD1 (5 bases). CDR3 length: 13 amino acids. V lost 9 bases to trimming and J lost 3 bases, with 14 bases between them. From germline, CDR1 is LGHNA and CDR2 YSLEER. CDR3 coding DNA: TGCGCCAGACCCAGGGTACGTGACTATGGCTACACCTTC. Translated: CARPRVRDYGYTF.

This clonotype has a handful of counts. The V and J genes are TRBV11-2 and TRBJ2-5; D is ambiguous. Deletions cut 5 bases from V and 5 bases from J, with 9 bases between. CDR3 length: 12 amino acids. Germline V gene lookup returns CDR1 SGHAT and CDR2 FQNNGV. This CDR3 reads CASSPRAETQYF. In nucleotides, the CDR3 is TGTGCCAGCAGCCCACGGGCGGAGACCCAGTACTTC.

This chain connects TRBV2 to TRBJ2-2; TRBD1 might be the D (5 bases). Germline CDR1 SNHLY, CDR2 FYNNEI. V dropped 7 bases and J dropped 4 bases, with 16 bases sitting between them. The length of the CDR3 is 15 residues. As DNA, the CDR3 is TGTGCCAGCAACCCGTTCCAGGGTTCCACCGGGGAGCTGTTTTTT. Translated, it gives CASNPFQGSTGELFF.

The CDR3 DNA follows: TGCGCCAGCAGCTCACAAGCGGGGGCCCGGGATGAGCAGTTCTTC. Translation gives CASSSQAGARDEQFF. V is TRBV5-1 and J is TRBJ2-1, with 8 nucleotides matching TRBD2. Germline V gives CDR1 SGHRS, CDR2 YFSETQ. V shed 3 bases, J shed 8 bases, and the junction held 10 bases outside the gene matches. The CDR3 runs 15 residues.

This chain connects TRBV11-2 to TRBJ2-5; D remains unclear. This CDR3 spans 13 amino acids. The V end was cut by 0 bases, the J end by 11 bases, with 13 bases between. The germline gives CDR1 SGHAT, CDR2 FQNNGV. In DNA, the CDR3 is TGTGCCAGCAGCTTAGACACATACAATGAGCAGTACTTC. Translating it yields CASSLDTYNEQYF.